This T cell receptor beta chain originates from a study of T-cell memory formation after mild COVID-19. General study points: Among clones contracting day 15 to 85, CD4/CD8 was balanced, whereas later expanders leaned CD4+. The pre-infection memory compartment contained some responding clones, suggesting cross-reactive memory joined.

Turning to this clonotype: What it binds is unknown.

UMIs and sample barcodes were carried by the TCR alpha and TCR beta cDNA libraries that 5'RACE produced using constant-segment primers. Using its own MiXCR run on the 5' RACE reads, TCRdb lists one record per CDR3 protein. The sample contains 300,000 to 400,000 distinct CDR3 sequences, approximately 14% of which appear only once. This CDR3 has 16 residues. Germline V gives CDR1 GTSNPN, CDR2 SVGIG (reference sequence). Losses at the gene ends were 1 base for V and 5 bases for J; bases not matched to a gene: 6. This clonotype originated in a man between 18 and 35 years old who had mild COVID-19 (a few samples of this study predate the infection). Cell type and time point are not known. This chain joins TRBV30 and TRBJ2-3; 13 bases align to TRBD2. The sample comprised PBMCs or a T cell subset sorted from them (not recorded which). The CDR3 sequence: CAWSDGLAGAVDTQYF. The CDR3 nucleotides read TGTGCCTGGAGTGACGGACTAGCGGGGGCCGTAGATACGCAGTATTTT.